This T cell receptor (beta chain) was obtained from a study of Ad26.COV2.S vaccination and SARS-CoV-2 variants. The data were produced by immunoSEQ multiplex PCR, yet TCRdb's version contains in-frame clones alone and is incomplete. The sample lists around 300,000 clones; roughly nine tenths were seen once. V was cut by 2 bases and J by 7 bases, with 6 bases left in between. Germline assignment: CDR1 DFQATT and CDR2 SNEGSKA (reference sequence). The CDR3 runs 11 residues. The sample's treatment: approximately 18 received Ad26.COV2.S at low or high dose, single or two shots; about 5 received placebo; per-sample allocation not given. Following the first vaccine or placebo injection, samples were taken on day 63.

Sequenced material: peripheral blood, taken in a trial of Ad26.COV2.S vaccine versus placebo. The sequence was collected from a person aged 18-60 years who received the Ad26.COV2.S COVID-19 vaccine or a placebo. The chain uses TRBV20-1 and TRBJ1-5; the D gene is possibly TRBD1 (5 bases). CDR3 sequence (DNA): TGCAGTGCTAGAACAGGCCAGCCCCAGCATTTT. Translation: CSARTGQPQHF.